This TCR beta chain appears in the sequencing data of a study of blood T cell repertoires in COVID-19. For the study at large: Samples came from the United States, Italy and Spain, spanning acute and convalescent COVID-19. In each case, the material was cDNA or gDNA derived from T cells, B-cell-depleted T cells, or PBMCs.

Trimming removed 1 base from V and 2 bases from J, with 16 bases in between. CDR3 length: 17 amino acids. Germline values: CDR1 LGHNA, CDR2 YNFKEQ. The authors' processing: Scientists estimated how many nucleated cells there were by amplifying reference gene primers. Sequencing used immunoSEQ multiplex PCR; TCRdb keeps in-frame clones, though not all of them. Clone size and the V and J calls come from that table; the DNA yielded D and trimming. The sample contains roughly 53,000 clones, 90% of which appear only once. This clone was detected only once. V usage is TRBV4-2 and J usage is TRBJ2-3, with D perhaps TRBD2 (5 bases). Sequenced material: peripheral blood. The TCR was taken from a woman aged 40 to 50 with active COVID-19. The CDR3 spells CASSQGGLAFNTDTQYF. The DNA of the CDR3 is TGTGCCAGCAGCCAAGGAGGACTGGCTTTTAACACAGATACGCAGTATTTT.